This T cell receptor (beta chain) is drawn from a study of CD8+CD57+ T cells in acquired aplastic anemia. On the study more broadly: Isolated CD4+ and CD8+ cells, once sorted, yielded DNA averaging about 3.2 ug. Broader study findings: It was found that twenty-nine CD8+ CDR3 sequences were shared between patients and controls. The CD8+ Simpson's diversity of patients and controls was not significantly different.

This clonotype was picked up one time. The antigen is not known. The template used for profiling TCR beta VDJ and CDR3 was genomic DNA. TCRdb independently ran MiXCR on the reads; one entry per CDR3 protein. The sample comprises 100,000 to 120,000 distinct CDR3 sequences, roughly 51% of which are singletons, and 30% to 35% rests with the top ten. With 8 bases clipped from V and 6 bases from J, the junction kept 4 bases outside the gene matches. The germline CDR1 and CDR2 sequences are SQVTM and ANQGSEA. This CDR3 has 10 amino acids. The receptor was derived from a human donor in good health, serving as a control. The genes are TRBV29-1 and TRBJ2-7; 7 bases map to TRBD1. The sequenced sample was sorted CD4+, CD8+, or CD8+CD57+ T cells (not recorded which) from PBMCs. This CDR3 reads CSPGTAEQYF. Here the CDR3 DNA reads TGCAGCCCCGGGACAGCCGAGCAGTACTTC.